The 28 T cell receptor beta chains below were found in one sample sequenced in a study of blood T cell repertoires in COVID-19. Using immunoSEQ multiplex PCR, the repertoire was profiled, and TCRdb retains in-frame clones only, with some absent. This repertoire shows approximately 50,000 clones, approximately 85% found once; its top ten account for roughly 15%. The sequenced material came from peripheral blood. These receptors all come from a human donor in a cohort sampled during active COVID-19.

The chain employs TRBV30 and TRBJ2-1, with TRBD1 as a possible D gene (6 bases). V was pared by 5 bases and J by 3 bases, with 14 bases between. Per the germline V gene, CDR1 is GTSNPN and CDR2 is SVGIG (reference sequence). The CDR3 consists of 14 residues. CDR3: CAWLQGSGYNEQFF. DNA for the CDR3: TGTGCCTGGCTACAGGGCTCCGGCTACAATGAGCAGTTCTTC.

The rearrangement uses TRBV25-1 and TRBJ1-2; D uncertain. The V and J ends lost 4 bases and 3 bases respectively, with 12 bases between them. The CDR3 has 14 amino acids. Per the germline V gene, CDR1 is MGHDK and CDR2 is SYGVNS. The CDR3 DNA sequence: TGTGCCAGCAGTGGTGGAGCTCCGGACTATGGCTACACCTTC. Protein product: CASSGGAPDYGYTF.

The count of this clone is one. J is TRBJ2-7 and V is TRBV6-6, with a tentative D call TRBD2 (6 bases). The CDR3 contains 12 residues. CDR1 and CDR2 from the germline V gene are MNHNY and SVGAGI (reference sequence). Trimming pared 5 bases from V and 3 bases from J, leaving 8 bases between. The CDR3 nucleotides are TGTGCCAGCAGTCCGACTAGCTACGAGCAGTACTTC. This sequence encodes CASSPTSYEQYF.

This chain links TRBV5-1 with TRBJ2-1; possibly TRBD1 for D (6 bases). CDR1 SGHRS and CDR2 YFSETQ come from the germline V gene. V lost 3 bases and J 5 bases, leaving 12 bases between the germline ends. The CDR3 loop spans 14 amino acids. The CDR3 coding sequence is TGCGCCAGCAGCTCACACAGGGAACACAATGAGCAGTTCTTC. Translating gives CASSSHREHNEQFF.

The chain combines TRBV7-8 with TRBJ1-2, with D tentatively TRBD1 (5 bases). Trimming removed 4 bases from V and 7 bases from J, with 10 bases in between. Germline CDR1 and CDR2: SGHVS and FQNEAQ. This CDR3 has 12 amino acids. CDR3 sequence reads: CASSSGDRGYTF. CDR3 in DNA: TGTGCCAGCAGCTCGGGGGATCGTGGCTACACCTTC.

V and J are TRBV2 and TRBJ2-7; D might be TRBD2 (6 bases). Germline V gene data show CDR1 as SNHLY and CDR2 as FYNNEI. Between the trimmed V and J ends, which lost 7 bases and 5 bases, there was a span of 18 bases. The CDR3 has 14 residues. In nucleotides, the CDR3 is TGTGCCAGCAAGACCGGGAGAACAGAGGACGAGCAGTACTTC. It yields the protein CASKTGRTEDEQYF.

Only one count was recorded for this clone. V gene TRBV11-2 combines with J gene TRBJ2-3, with 10 bases fitting TRBD2. The CDR3 is 17 amino acids. Germline V gene lookup returns CDR1 SGHAT and CDR2 FQNNGV. V was pared by 0 bases and J by 2 bases, with 5 bases of the junction left unmatched. In nucleotides, the CDR3 is TGTGCCAGCAGCTTAGATGGACTAGCGGCACCCACAGATACGCAGTATTTT. This translates into CASSLDGLAAPTDTQYF.

V and J are TRBV15 and TRBJ2-7; D uncertain. V was pared by 0 bases and J by 1 base, with 7 bases between. This CDR3 has 14 residues. CDR1 and CDR2 (germline): LNHNV, YYDKDF (reference sequence). The CDR3, as DNA: TGTGCCACCAGCAGAGATCAGAGGTCCTACGAGCAGTACTTC. It specifies CATSRDQRSYEQYF.

The chain is built from TRBV18 and TRBJ1-2; D gene unclear. The CDR3 is 15 residues long. Germline CDR1 is KGHSH and CDR2 is LQKENI. The V end was cut by 3 bases, the J end by 4 bases, with 15 bases between. CDR3 region: CASSPIDTQSYGYTF. In DNA form, the CDR3 reads TGTGCCAGCTCACCGATCGACACCCAATCCTATGGCTACACCTTC.

This rearrangement joins TRBV6-1 to TRBJ2-3; TRBD1 aligns across 9 bases. Germline V lookup: CDR1 MNHNS, CDR2 SASEGT. Losses at the gene ends were 3 bases for V and 7 bases for J; bases not matched to a gene: 11. CDR3 length: 16 residues. This CDR3 is CASSDNSGQGRNTQYF. CDR3 in DNA: TGTGCCAGCAGTGACAATTCGGGACAGGGCCGAAATACGCAGTATTTT.

This chain uses TRBV10-2 with TRBJ2-5; 7 bases fit TRBD1. This CDR3 has 14 residues. V lost 8 bases and J lost 2; bases outside the gene matches: 8. Germline CDR1 is WSHSY and CDR2 is SAAADI. The CDR3 loop is CASRKETGQETQYF. The CDR3 coding sequence is TGCGCCAGCCGTAAAGAGACAGGGCAAGAGACCCAGTACTTC.

The rearrangement uses TRBV30 and TRBJ1-1; possibly TRBD1 for D (5 bases). This CDR3 comprises 16 residues. V gave up 0 bases and J gave up 0 bases, with 14 bases separating them. Germline assignment: CDR1 GTSNPN and CDR2 SVGIG (reference sequence). The CDR3 region has the DNA TGTGCCTGGAGTGTTGTGGCCTTGACAGTGAACACTGAAGCTTTCTTT. Its translation is CAWSVVALTVNTEAFF.

V gene TRBV27 combines with J gene TRBJ2-1; tentatively, D is TRBD2 (5 bases). The V end was cut by 5 bases, the J end by 3 bases, with 20 bases between. This CDR3 region has 17 residues. Germline CDR1 reads MNHEY; CDR2 reads SMNVEV (reference sequence). CDR3 in DNA: TGTGCCAGCAGTCCCAAAGGTGGAGGAGGTAACTACAATGAGCAGTTCTTC. It encodes CASSPKGGGGNYNEQFF.

The chain uses TRBV7-9 and TRBJ1-2; tentative D call: TRBD1 (6 bases). With 1 base removed from V and 4 bases from J, the gap between germline ends came to 13 bases. Germline V CDR1 and CDR2: SEHNR, FQNEAQ (reference sequence). The CDR3 length is 15 residues. The CDR3: CASSLGEQGGYGYTF. The CDR3 region has the DNA TGTGCCAGCAGCTTAGGAGAACAGGGCGGCTATGGCTACACCTTC.

The V gene is TRBV27, the J gene TRBJ1-2; no firm D call. The CDR3 has 14 residues. CDR1 is MNHEY and CDR2 is SMNVEV in the germline V gene (reference sequence). With 5 bases removed from V and 5 bases from J, the gap between germline ends came to 15 bases. Here the CDR3 DNA reads TGTGCCAGCAGTCGCCGAGACGGGATTTATGGCTACACCTTC. Its translation is CASSRRDGIYGYTF.

Concerning this clone itself: Its ends do not fully match the called genes, so a read error is possible. This sequence joins TRBV2 and TRBJ2-1; 8 bases are shared with TRBD2. CDR3 length: 14 amino acids. The germline V gene encodes CDR1 SNHLY and CDR2 FYNNEI. The CDR3 DNA reads as TGTGCCAGCTCCGGACTAGCCTCCAACAATGAGCAGTTCTTC. It yields the protein CASSGLASNNEQFF.

The chain is built from TRBV5-4 and TRBJ2-7; D perhaps matches TRBD2 (6 bases). The CDR3 covers 16 residues. Germline V gives CDR1 SGHNT, CDR2 YYREEE (reference sequence). The V end was cut by 0 bases, the J end by 2 bases, with 15 bases between. DNA of the CDR3: TGTGCCAGCAGCTTGGGGGGCGGGATTAAGCCCTACGAGCAGTACTTC. Translation gives CASSLGGGIKPYEQYF. Drawing the rest from reference TRBV5-4 and TRBJ2-7, the complete variable domain is ETGVTQSPTHLIKTRGQQVTLRCSSQSGHNTVSWYQQALGQGPQFIFQYYREEENGRGNFPPRFSGLQFPNYSSELNVNALELDDSALYLCASSLGGGIKPYEQYFGPGTRLTVT.

This clone appeared a few times. This chain uses TRBV2 with TRBJ2-3; TRBD2 agrees at 10 bases. V dropped 1 base and J dropped 4; count of bases not matched to a gene: 5. Germline lookup yields CDR1 SNHLY and CDR2 FYNNEI. The length of the CDR3 is 16 residues. CDR3 residues: CASSEEAGGPPDTQYF. As DNA, the CDR3 is TGTGCCAGCAGTGAAGAAGCGGGAGGGCCTCCAGATACGCAGTATTTT.

The J gene is TRBJ1-6, the V gene TRBV10-3; D is possibly TRBD1 (6 bases). The CDR3 length is 13 residues. Trimming took off 6 bases at V and 5 bases at J, with 8 bases between the two ends. Per germline, CDR1 ENHRY and CDR2 SYGVKD. CDR3 sequence: CAIRGQNNSPLHF. The CDR3 nucleotides are TGTGCCATCAGAGGACAGAATAATTCACCCCTCCACTTT.

V is TRBV5-4 and J is TRBJ2-7; 10 bases are shared with TRBD1. The CDR3 is made up of 15 amino acids. V was clipped by 4 bases and J by 6 bases; unmatched bases: 10. Germline V lookup: CDR1 SGHNT, CDR2 YYREEE (reference sequence). Here the CDR3 reads CASSLSFRDRGEQYF. In DNA form, the CDR3 reads TGTGCCAGCAGCCTGAGTTTCCGGGACAGGGGCGAGCAGTACTTC. The variable domain in full, with the rest retrieved from reference TRBV5-4 and TRBJ2-7, is ETGVTQSPTHLIKTRGQQVTLRCSSQSGHNTVSWYQQALGQGPQFIFQYYREEENGRGNFPPRFSGLQFPNYSSELNVNALELDDSALYLCASSLSFRDRGEQYFGPGTRLTVT.

V is TRBV11-2 and J is TRBJ2-3; perhaps TRBD1 as D (6 bases). The CDR3 runs 14 residues. Germline CDR1 and CDR2: SGHAT and FQNNGV. Trimming removed 4 bases from V and 0 bases from J, with 8 bases in between. This CDR3 reads CASSWDISTDTQYF. The CDR3, as DNA: TGTGCCAGCAGCTGGGACATAAGCACAGATACGCAGTATTTT.

This clone showed up just a few times. The chain has TRBV7-2 and TRBJ1-5, with D tentatively TRBD1 (5 bases). V lost 3 bases and J lost 7, with 13 bases in between. The V gene's germline CDR1 is SGHTA and CDR2 FQGNSA. The CDR3 runs 14 residues. The CDR3 sequence is CASSFGQGQQPQHF. The CDR3 DNA follows: TGTGCCAGCAGCTTCGGGCAGGGTCAGCAGCCCCAGCATTTT.

The gene calls are TRBV27 and TRBJ2-7; the D gene is possibly TRBD1 (5 bases). V was clipped by 6 bases and J by 3 bases, with 15 bases between them. The CDR3 sequence is 14 residues long. Germline CDR1 reads MNHEY; CDR2 reads SMNVEV (reference sequence). The CDR3 DNA follows: TGTGCCAGCAGAAAGGACACAAGACTCTACGAGCAGTACTTC. Protein sequence: CASRKDTRLYEQYF.

The chain uses TRBV27 and TRBJ1-6; a possible D gene is TRBD1 (6 bases). CDR1 and CDR2 (germline): MNHEY, SMNVEV (reference sequence). The length of the CDR3 is 15 residues. V was clipped by 1 base and J by 8 bases, with 12 bases between them. The chain's CDR3 is CASSLLGGLDSPLHF. CDR3 nucleotide sequence: TGTGCCAGCAGTTTATTGGGGGGGCTGGATTCACCCCTCCACTTT.

The chain recombines TRBV19 with TRBJ1-5, with TRBD1 matching 11 bases. Germline loops: CDR1 LNHDA, CDR2 SQIVND (reference sequence). V trimming: 6 bases; J trimming: 6 bases; junction bases outside the gene matches: 10. The CDR3 is 16 residues long. In DNA, the CDR3 is TGTGCCAGTAGCCTTTCAAAGGGGACAGGGGGTCAGCCCCAGCATTTT. Its translation: CASSLSKGTGGQPQHF.

The chain recombines TRBV30 with TRBJ2-4, with TRBD1 matching over 8 bases. The CDR3 contains 15 residues. V trimming: 1 base; J trimming: 3 bases; junction bases outside the gene matches: 5. Germline V gene lookup returns CDR1 GTSNPN and CDR2 SVGIG (reference sequence). CDR3 sequence (DNA): TGTGCCTGGAGTGCTGGACAGGGTGGCAAAAACATTCAGTACTTC. It codes for CAWSAGQGGKNIQYF.

The chain has TRBV6-2 or TRBV6-3 and TRBJ2-6; TRBD1 aligns across 8 bases. This CDR3 has 18 amino acids. The J segment lost 0 bases and the V segment lost 6 bases, leaving 10 bases of the junction unmatched. Germline CDR1 is MNHEY and CDR2 is SVGEGT. The CDR3: CASSPRQGLISGANVLTF. The CDR3, as DNA: TGTGCCAGCAGCCCTAGACAGGGGTTGATCTCTGGGGCCAACGTCCTGACTTTC.

V gene TRBV29-1 combines with J gene TRBJ1-1; tentative D call: TRBD1 (5 bases). The V gene's germline CDR1 is SQVTM and CDR2 ANQGSEA. Trimming shortened V by 8 bases and J by 5 bases, and 15 bases separated the two germline ends. The CDR3 is 12 amino acids. CDR3 protein: CSSRRGGTEAFF. CDR3 in DNA: TGCAGCTCCAGGAGGGGTGGGACTGAAGCTTTCTTT.